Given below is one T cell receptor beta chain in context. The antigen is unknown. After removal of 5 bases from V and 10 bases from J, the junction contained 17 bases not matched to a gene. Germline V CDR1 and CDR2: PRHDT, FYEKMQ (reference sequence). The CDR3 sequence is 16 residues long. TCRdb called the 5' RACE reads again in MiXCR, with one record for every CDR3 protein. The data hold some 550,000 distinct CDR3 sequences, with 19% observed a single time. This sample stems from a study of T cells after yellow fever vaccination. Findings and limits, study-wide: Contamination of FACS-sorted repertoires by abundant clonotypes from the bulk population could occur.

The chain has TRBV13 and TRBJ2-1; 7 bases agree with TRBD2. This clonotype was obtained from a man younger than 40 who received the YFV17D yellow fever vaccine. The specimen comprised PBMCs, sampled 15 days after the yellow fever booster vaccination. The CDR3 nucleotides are TGTGCCAGCAGCCCCCCGCGGGAGTCAACGAAGGGAGAGCAGTTCTTC. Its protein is CASSPPRESTKGEQFF.